This T cell receptor (beta chain) was captured in a study of blood T cell repertoires in COVID-19. Study-level background: T cells, B-cell-depleted T cells, or PBMCs supplied cDNA or gDNA.

Enrolment of Seattle patients took place during active infection, and they were followed longitudinally. The V end lost 4 bases, the J end lost 3 bases, and 11 bases lay between the germline ends. Germline CDR1 SGHRS, CDR2 YFSETQ. The CDR3 sequence is 14 residues long. Study processing details: Reference gene primers were amplified, and this amplification served to estimate nucleated cell counts. Repertoires were generated with immunoSEQ multiplex PCR, while TCRdb's copy carries only in-frame clones and drops some. V, J and clone size are those of that table, while D and trimming were read from the DNA. The sample records 350,000 to 400,000 clones, about 88% being singletons.

The J gene is TRBJ1-5, the V gene TRBV5-1, with D unresolved. The TCR originated in a woman aged 55-69 years with COVID-19, enrolled during active disease. Sequenced material: peripheral blood. The CDR3 region has the DNA TGCGCCAGCAGCCCTCAAGAGTTCAATCAGCCCCAGCATTTT. The encoded protein is CASSPQEFNQPQHF.